These 9 T cell receptor beta chains were sequenced from one sample in a study of cytomegalovirus exposure and HLA in healthy donors. 60 Vbeta and 13 Jbeta primers were used in PCR. Produced via immunoSEQ multiplex PCR; TCRdb's table is partial and in-frame only. The profile shows about 190,000 clones, 65% to 85% of them singletons. The sequenced sample was PBMCs. Every receptor here comes from a man aged 45-65 years in good health and CMV-seronegative.

The table lists this clone with a count of one. The V call is TRBV19, the J call TRBJ1-2; D ambiguous. The germline V gene has CDR1 LNHDA and CDR2 SQIVND (reference sequence). Deletions cut 3 bases from V and 5 bases from J, with 16 bases between. This CDR3 has 15 amino acids. CDR3 sequence: CASSISLGAGYGYTF. The CDR3, as DNA: TGTGCCAGTAGTATTTCCCTCGGAGCGGGTTATGGCTACACCTTC. Based on the CDR3 plus reference TRBV19 and TRBJ1-2, the full variable domain is DGGITQSPKYLFRKEGQNVTLSCEQNLNHDAMYWYRQDPGQGLRLIYYSQIVNDFQKGDIAEGYSVSREKKESFPLTVTSAQKNPTAFYLCASSISLGAGYGYTFGSGTRLTVV.

The chain links TRBV5-5 to TRBJ1-4, with a weak D call TRBD1 (5 bases). The CDR3 has 14 amino acids. The V end lost 4 bases, the J end lost 8 bases, and 15 bases lay between the germline ends. Germline V gene data show CDR1 as SGHKS and CDR2 as YYEKEE (reference sequence). The CDR3 DNA reads as TGTGCCAGCAGCCGCATGCAGGGAGGGGAAAAACTGTTTTTT. Its translation: CASSRMQGGEKLFF.

The chain links TRBV4-3 to TRBJ1-4; maybe TRBD1 (5 bases). The V gene lost 0 bases and the J gene lost 8 bases, with 25 bases spanning the gap. Germline V lookup: CDR1 LGHNA, CDR2 YSLEER. This CDR3 contains 19 residues. CDR3 coding DNA: TGCGCCAGCAGCCAAGATCATCGGGGGGTGAAACGGCTTGAGGAAAAACTGTTTTTT. This gives the protein CASSQDHRGVKRLEEKLFF.

Regarding this clone: At the DNA level, this CDR3 is encoded by other sequences in the same sample as well. The chain links TRBV20-1 to TRBJ1-2; D is ambiguous. The CDR3 loop spans 10 amino acids. The V and J ends lost 2 bases and 6 bases respectively, with 4 bases between them. Germline V gene data show CDR1 as DFQATT and CDR2 as SNEGSKA (reference sequence). Here the CDR3 DNA reads TGCAGTGCTAGACGCGATGGCTACACCTTC. Translation: CSARRDGYTF.

V and J are TRBV30 and TRBJ2-1; weak D call: TRBD2 (6 bases). Germline values: CDR1 GTSNPN, CDR2 SVGIG (reference sequence). CDR3 length equals 14 residues. The V gene lost 3 bases and the J gene lost 7 bases, with 16 bases spanning the gap. The CDR3 DNA follows: TGTGCCTGGAGAGCGGGTGAACTTTATAATGAGCAGTTCTTC. Amino acids: CAWRAGELYNEQFF.

Points on this clone: One end of the junction is discordant with germline, which a read error may explain. V and J are TRBV5-1 and TRBJ2-4; TRBD2 might be the D (6 bases). Germline CDR1 is SGHRS and CDR2 is YFSETQ. The CDR3 has 15 amino acids. Here the CDR3 DNA reads TGCGCCAGCAGCTTACGGGCGGAGGGCAAAAACATTCATTACTTC. This codes for CASSLRAEGKNIHYF.

The chain couples TRBV7-2 to TRBJ2-7, with unresolved D. CDR3 length equals 15 residues. Germline loops: CDR1 SGHTA, CDR2 FQGNSA. Trimming cost V 4 bases and J 0 bases, with 13 bases left between them. CDR3 nucleotide sequence: TGTGCCAGCAGCTCATCCGCGGCCACCTCCTACGAGCAGTACTTC. It translates to CASSSSAATSYEQYF. Using reference TRBV7-2 and TRBJ2-7 for the parts outside the CDR3, the full variable domain is GAGVSQSPSNKVTEKGKDVELRCDPISGHTALYWYRQSLGQGLEFLIYFQGNSAPDKSGLPSDRFSAERTGGSVSTLTIQRTQQEDSAVYLCASSSSAATSYEQYFGPGTRLTVT.

The chain joins TRBV18 to TRBJ2-7; 11 positions match TRBD1. The CDR3 is 13 amino acids. The V gene's germline CDR1 is KGHSH and CDR2 LQKENI. The V gene end was trimmed by 8 bases and the J gene end by 3 bases; junction bases not matched to a gene: 3. The CDR3 loop is CASGQGAFYEQYF. CDR3 DNA sequence: TGTGCCAGCGGACAGGGGGCATTCTACGAGCAGTACTTC. Using reference TRBV18 and TRBJ2-7 for the parts outside the CDR3, the full variable domain is NAGVMQNPRHLVRRRGQEARLRCSPMKGHSHVYWYRQLPEEGLKFMVYLQKENIIDESGMPKERFSAEFPKEGPSILRIQQVVRGDSAAYFCASGQGAFYEQYFGPGTRLTVT.

This clone was detected a few times. The same CDR3 arises from other DNA sequences in this sample as well. The chain recombines TRBV9 with TRBJ1-1, with no clear D. The germline V and J ends were trimmed by 2 bases and 1 base, with 6 bases remaining between them. This CDR3 spans 13 amino acids. The V gene's germline CDR1 is SGDLS and CDR2 YYNGEE. CDR3 sequence reads: CASSVAQNTEAFF. Written as DNA, the CDR3 is TGTGCCAGCAGCGTTGCACAGAACACTGAAGCTTTCTTT.